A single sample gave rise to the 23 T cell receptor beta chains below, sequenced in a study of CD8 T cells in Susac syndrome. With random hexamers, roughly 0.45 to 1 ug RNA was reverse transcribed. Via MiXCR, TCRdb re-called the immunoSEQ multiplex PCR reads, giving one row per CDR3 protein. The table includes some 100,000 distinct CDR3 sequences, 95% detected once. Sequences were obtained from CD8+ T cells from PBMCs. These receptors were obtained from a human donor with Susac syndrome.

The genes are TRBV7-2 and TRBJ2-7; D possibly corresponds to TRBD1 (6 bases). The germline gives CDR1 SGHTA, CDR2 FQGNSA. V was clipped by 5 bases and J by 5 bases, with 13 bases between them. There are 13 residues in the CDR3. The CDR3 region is CASSVSRGDEQYF. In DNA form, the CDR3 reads TGTGCCAGCAGCGTCTCCAGGGGCGACGAGCAGTACTTC.

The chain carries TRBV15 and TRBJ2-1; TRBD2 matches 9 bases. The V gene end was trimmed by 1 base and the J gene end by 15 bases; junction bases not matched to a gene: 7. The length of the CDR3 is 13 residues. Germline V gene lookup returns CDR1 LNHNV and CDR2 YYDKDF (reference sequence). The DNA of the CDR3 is TGTGCCACCAGCAGAGTCCCTAGCGGGAAGGGGTTCTTC. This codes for CATSRVPSGKGFF.

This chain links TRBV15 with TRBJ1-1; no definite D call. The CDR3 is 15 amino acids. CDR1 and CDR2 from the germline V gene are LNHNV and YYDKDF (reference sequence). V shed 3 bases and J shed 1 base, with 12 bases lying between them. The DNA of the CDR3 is TGTGCCACCAGCAGGCGACTGGGAGAGAACACTGAAGCTTTCTTT. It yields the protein CATSRRLGENTEAFF.

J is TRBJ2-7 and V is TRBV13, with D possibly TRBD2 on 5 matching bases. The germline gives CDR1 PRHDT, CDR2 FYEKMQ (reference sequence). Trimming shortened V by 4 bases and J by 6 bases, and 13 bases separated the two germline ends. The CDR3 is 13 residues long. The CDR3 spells CASSSPLAGEQYF. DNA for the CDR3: TGTGCCAGCAGCTCTCCCCTCGCGGGCGAGCAGTACTTC.

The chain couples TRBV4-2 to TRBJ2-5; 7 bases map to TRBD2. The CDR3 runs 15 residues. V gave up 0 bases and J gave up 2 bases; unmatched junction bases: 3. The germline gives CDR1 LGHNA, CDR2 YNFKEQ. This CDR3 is CASSQDGGGQETQYF. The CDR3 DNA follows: TGTGCCAGCAGCCAAGATGGCGGGGGACAAGAGACCCAGTACTTC.

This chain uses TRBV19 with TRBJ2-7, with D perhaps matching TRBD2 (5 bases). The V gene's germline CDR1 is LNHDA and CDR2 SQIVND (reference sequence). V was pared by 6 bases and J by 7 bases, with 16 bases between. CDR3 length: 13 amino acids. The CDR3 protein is CASSDASLDEQYF. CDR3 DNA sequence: TGTGCCAGTAGCGACGCTAGCTTAGATGAGCAGTACTTC.

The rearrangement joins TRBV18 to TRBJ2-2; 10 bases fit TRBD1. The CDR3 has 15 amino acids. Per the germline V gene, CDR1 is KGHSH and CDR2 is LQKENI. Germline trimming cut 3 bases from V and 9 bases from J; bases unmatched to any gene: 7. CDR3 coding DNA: TGTGCCAGCTCACCTACGGGACAGGGGAGCTGGGAGCTGTTTTTT. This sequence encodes CASSPTGQGSWELFF.

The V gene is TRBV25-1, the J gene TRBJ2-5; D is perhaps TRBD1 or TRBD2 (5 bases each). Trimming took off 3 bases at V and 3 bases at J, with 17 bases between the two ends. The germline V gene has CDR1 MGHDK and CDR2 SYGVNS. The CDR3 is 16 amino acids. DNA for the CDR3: TGTGCCAGCAGTGAGTTGGCAGCGCGAGGGGAAGAGACCCAGTACTTC. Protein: CASSELAARGEETQYF. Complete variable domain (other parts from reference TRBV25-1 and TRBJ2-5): EADIYQTPRYLVIGTGKKITLECSQTMGHDKMYWYQQDPGMELHLIHYSYGVNSTEKGDLSSESTVSRIRTEHFPLTLESARPSHTSQYLCASSELAARGEETQYFGPGTRLLVL.

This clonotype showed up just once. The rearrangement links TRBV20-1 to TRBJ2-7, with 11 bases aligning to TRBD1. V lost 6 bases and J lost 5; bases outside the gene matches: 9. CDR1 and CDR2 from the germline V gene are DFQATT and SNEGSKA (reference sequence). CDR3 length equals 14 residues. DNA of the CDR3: TGCAGTGCCACTTTCTCGGGACAGGGGGACGAGCAGTACTTC. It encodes CSATFSGQGDEQYF.

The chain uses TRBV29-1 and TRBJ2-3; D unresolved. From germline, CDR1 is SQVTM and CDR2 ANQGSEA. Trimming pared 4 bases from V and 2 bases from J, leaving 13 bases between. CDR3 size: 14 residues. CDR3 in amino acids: CSVVPPEATDTQYF. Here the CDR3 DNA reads TGCAGCGTTGTCCCTCCCGAAGCCACAGATACGCAGTATTTT.

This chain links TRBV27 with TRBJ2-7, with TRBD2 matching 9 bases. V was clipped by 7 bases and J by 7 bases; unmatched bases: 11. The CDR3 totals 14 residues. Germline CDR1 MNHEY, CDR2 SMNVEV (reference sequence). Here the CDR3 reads CASNPSGTSREQYF. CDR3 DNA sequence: TGTGCCAGCAACCCTAGCGGGACTAGTCGGGAGCAGTACTTC.

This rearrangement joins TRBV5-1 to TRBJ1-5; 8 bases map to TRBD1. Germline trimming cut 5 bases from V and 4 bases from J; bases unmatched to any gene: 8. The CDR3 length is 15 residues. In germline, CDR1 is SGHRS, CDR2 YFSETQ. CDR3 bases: TGCGCCAGCAGTCCAGACAGGGGACCAAATCAGCCCCAGCATTTT. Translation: CASSPDRGPNQPQHF.

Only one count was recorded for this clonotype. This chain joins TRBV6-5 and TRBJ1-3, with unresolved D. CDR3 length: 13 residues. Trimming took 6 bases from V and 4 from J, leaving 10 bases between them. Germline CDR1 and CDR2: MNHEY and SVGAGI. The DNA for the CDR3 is TGTGCCAGCAGCCAACAGTGGGGAAACACCATATATTTT. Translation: CASSQQWGNTIYF.

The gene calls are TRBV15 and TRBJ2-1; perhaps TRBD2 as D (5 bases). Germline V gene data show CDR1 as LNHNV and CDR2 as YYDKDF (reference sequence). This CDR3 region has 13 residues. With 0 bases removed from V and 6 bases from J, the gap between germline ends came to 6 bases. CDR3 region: CATSRDRGNEQFF. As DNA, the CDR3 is TGTGCCACCAGCAGAGATCGGGGCAATGAGCAGTTCTTC.

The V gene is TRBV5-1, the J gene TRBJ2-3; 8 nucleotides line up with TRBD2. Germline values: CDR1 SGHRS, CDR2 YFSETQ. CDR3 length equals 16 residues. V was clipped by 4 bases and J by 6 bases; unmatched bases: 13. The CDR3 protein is CASSPFGSGGADTQYF. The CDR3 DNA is TGCGCCAGCAGCCCTTTTGGGAGCGGGGGAGCGGATACGCAGTATTTT.

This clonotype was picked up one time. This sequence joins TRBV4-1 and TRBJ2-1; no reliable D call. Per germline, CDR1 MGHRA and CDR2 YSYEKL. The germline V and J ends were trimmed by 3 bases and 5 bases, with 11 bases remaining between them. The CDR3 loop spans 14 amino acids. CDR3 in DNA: TGCGCCAGCAGCCAGCTGGGCAGAAACAATGAGCAGTTCTTC. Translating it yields CASSQLGRNNEQFF.

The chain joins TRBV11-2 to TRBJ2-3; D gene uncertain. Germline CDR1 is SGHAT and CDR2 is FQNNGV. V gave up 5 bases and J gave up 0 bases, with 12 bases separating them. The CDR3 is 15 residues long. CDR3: CASSKMAFSTDTQYF. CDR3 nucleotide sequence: TGTGCCAGCAGCAAAATGGCCTTTAGCACAGATACGCAGTATTTT.

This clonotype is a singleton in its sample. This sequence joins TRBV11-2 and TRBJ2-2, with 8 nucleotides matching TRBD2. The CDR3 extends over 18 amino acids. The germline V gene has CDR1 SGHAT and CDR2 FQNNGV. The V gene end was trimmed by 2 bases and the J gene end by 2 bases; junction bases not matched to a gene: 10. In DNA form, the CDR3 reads TGTGCCAGCAGCTTATACTCGGGAGGGCGGAGAAACACCGGGGAGCTGTTTTTT. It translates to CASSLYSGGRRNTGELFF.

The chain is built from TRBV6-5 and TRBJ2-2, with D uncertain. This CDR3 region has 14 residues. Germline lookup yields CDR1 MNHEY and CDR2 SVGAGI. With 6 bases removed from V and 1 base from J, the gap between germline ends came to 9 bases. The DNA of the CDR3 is TGTGCCAGCAGAGTACCTAGGAACACCGGGGAGCTGTTTTTT. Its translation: CASRVPRNTGELFF.

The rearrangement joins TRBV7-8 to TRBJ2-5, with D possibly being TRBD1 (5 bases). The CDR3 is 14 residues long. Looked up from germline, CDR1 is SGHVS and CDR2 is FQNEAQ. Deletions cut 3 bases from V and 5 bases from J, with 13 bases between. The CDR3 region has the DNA TGTGCCAGCAGCTTGCCAGGGTTGGGGGAGACCCAGTACTTC. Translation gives CASSLPGLGETQYF.

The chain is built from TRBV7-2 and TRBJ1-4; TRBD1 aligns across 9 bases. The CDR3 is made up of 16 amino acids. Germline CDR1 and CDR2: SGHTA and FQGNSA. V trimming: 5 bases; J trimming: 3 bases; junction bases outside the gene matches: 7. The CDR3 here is CASSGRTGAPNEKLFF. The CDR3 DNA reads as TGTGCCAGCAGCGGGCGGACAGGGGCCCCTAATGAAAAACTGTTTTTT.

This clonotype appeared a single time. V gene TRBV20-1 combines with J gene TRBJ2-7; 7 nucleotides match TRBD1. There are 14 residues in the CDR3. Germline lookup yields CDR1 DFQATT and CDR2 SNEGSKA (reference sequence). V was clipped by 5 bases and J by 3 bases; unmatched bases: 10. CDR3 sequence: CSAPTGTDFYEQYF. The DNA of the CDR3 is TGCAGTGCTCCCACCGGGACAGACTTCTACGAGCAGTACTTC.

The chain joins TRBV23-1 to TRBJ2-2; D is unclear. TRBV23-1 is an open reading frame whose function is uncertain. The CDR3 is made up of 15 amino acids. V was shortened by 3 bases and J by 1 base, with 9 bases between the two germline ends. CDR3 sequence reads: CASSQSPGNTGELFF. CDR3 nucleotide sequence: TGCGCCAGCAGTCAGAGCCCCGGGAACACCGGGGAGCTGTTTTTT.